One sample yielded the 32 T cell receptor beta chains listed below, sequenced in a study of shared clonotypes between healthy human individuals. TCRdb keeps only in-frame clones here, not all; method: immunoSEQ multiplex PCR. Among roughly 1,000,000 clones, roughly 74% were seen once, and the ten largest hold roughly 0.57%. The sequenced material came from memory CD4+ T cells from PBMCs. The subset was: CD45RA-negative fraction. Every receptor here comes from a man aged 18 to 29 in good health. Some clones in this sample may be carry-over from other donors' samples.

V is TRBV5-1 and J is TRBJ2-3, with TRBD2 matching over 8 bases. Trimming took 2 bases from V and 2 from J; bases not matched to a gene: 4. Germline V gene data show CDR1 as SGHRS and CDR2 as YFSETQ. The CDR3 runs to 15 residues. CDR3 DNA sequence: TGCGCCAGCAGCTTCCTAGCGGGCCCCACAGATACGCAGTATTTT. This sequence encodes CASSFLAGPTDTQYF.

The chain links TRBV6-4 to TRBJ2-7; D is perhaps TRBD1 (6 bases). Per the germline V gene, CDR1 is MRHNA and CDR2 is SNTAGT. Trimming stripped 5 bases from V and 6 bases from J, with 14 bases between. The CDR3 covers 13 residues. The CDR3 protein is CASSRLQGGEQYF. The CDR3, as DNA: TGTGCCAGCAGTCGGCTTCAAGGGGGCGAGCAGTACTTC.

J is TRBJ1-1 and V is TRBV5-6; a possible D gene is TRBD1 (5 bases). V lost 4 bases and J lost 8, with 18 bases in between. In germline, CDR1 is SGHDT, CDR2 YYEEEE. This CDR3 spans 14 amino acids. The CDR3 DNA follows: TGTGCCAGCAGCCCCATCGGGGGGGTAACGGAAGCTTTCTTT. Residues: CASSPIGGVTEAFF.

The count of this clone is one. The chain recombines TRBV9 with TRBJ1-3, with D unclear. CDR1 and CDR2 (germline): SGDLS, YYNGEE. The CDR3 has 15 residues. V lost 0 bases and J 8 bases, leaving 15 bases between the germline ends. This CDR3 is CASSVATSGFDTIYF. The CDR3 nucleotides are TGTGCCAGCAGCGTAGCGACCAGCGGCTTCGACACCATATATTTT. Together with reference TRBV9 and TRBJ1-3, the CDR3 gives the full variable domain: DSGVTQTPKHLITATGQRVTLRCSPRSGDLSVYWYQQSLDQGLQFLIQYYNGEERAKGNILERFSAQQFPDLHSELNLSSLELGDSALYFCASSVATSGFDTIYFGEGSWLTVV.

V usage is TRBV9 and J usage is TRBJ2-5; possibly TRBD1 or TRBD2 for D (6 bases each). V was clipped by 5 bases and J by 5 bases, with 19 bases between them. Germline V CDR1 and CDR2: SGDLS, YYNGEE. CDR3 length equals 15 residues. CDR3 in DNA: TGTGCCAGCAGTCGCCTTTCTCGGGGGCTGGAGACCCAGTACTTC. It encodes CASSRLSRGLETQYF.

The chain employs TRBV4-3 and TRBJ2-5, with D perhaps TRBD1 (6 bases). V was trimmed by 4 bases and J by 1 base, leaving 13 bases between them. Germline CDR1 LGHNA, CDR2 YSLEER. The CDR3 consists of 15 residues. CDR3 DNA sequence: TGCGCCAGCAGCCTCCAAAGGACAGTCCAAGAGACCCAGTACTTC. Protein product: CASSLQRTVQETQYF.

This clone appeared once. The V gene is TRBV28, the J gene TRBJ2-1; TRBD1 aligns across 9 bases. In germline, CDR1 is MDHEN, CDR2 SYDVKM. Trimming removed 7 bases from V and 4 bases from J; junction bases left unmatched: 5. This CDR3 contains 14 residues. The CDR3: CASTPGTGYNEQFF. CDR3 nucleotide sequence: TGTGCCAGCACCCCCGGGACAGGGTACAATGAGCAGTTCTTC.

This clone showed up many times. J is TRBJ2-7 and V is TRBV7-6; 8 bases line up with TRBD2. J gave up 4 bases and V 5 bases, and 10 bases lay outside the gene matches. The CDR3 loop spans 15 amino acids. The germline CDR1 and CDR2 sequences are SGHVS and FNYEAQ. CDR3 nucleotides: TGTGCCAGCAGCCTAACCACCAGCGGGAGTTACGAGCAGTACTTC. Its translation is CASSLTTSGSYEQYF.

This clone has only one observation. Written as DNA, the CDR3 is TGCGCCAGCAGCCAGACTATCCTCAGAGGACCGGAGAATGAGCAGTTCTTC. Its translation: CASSQTILRGPENEQFF. The chain links TRBV4-1 to TRBJ2-1; D might be TRBD2 (5 bases). The germline V gene encodes CDR1 MGHRA and CDR2 YSYEKL. There are 17 residues in the CDR3. V was trimmed by 3 bases and J by 7 bases, leaving 22 bases between them.

This clone came up a few times. This may come from a read error, since a much larger clone is one base off. Different DNA sequences within this sample yield the same CDR3. The chain carries TRBV2 and TRBJ2-3; 7 positions match TRBD2. V lost 3 bases, J lost 4 bases, and 1 base stayed unmatched. The CDR3 totals 13 residues. Germline lookup yields CDR1 SNHLY and CDR2 FYNNEI. The CDR3 protein is CASSDGGADTQYF. The CDR3 DNA reads as TGTGCCAGCAGTGATGGGGGGGCAGATACGCAGTATTTT.

This chain connects TRBV28 to TRBJ1-6, with 9 bases that match TRBD1. V lost 6 bases to trimming and J lost 9 bases; unmatched junction nucleotides: 6. The CDR3 is 14 amino acids. Germline CDR1 is MDHEN and CDR2 is SYDVKM. DNA for the CDR3: TGTGCCAGCAGCTTACTGGACAGGGGTTCACCCCTCCACTTT. This sequence encodes CASSLLDRGSPLHF.

This clone was seen a single time. The rearrangement uses TRBV27 and TRBJ1-6; TRBD1 might be the D (5 bases). Trimming left V 3 bases short and J 7 bases short, with 10 bases between. The CDR3 contains 14 residues. The germline V gene encodes CDR1 MNHEY and CDR2 SMNVEV (reference sequence). This CDR3 reads CASSFSQANSPLHF. For the CDR3, the DNA is TGTGCCAGCAGTTTTTCACAGGCAAATTCACCCCTCCACTTT.

This clone was recorded a few times. This rearrangement joins TRBV6-5 to TRBJ1-5; D unclear. The V end lost 0 bases, the J end lost 3 bases, and 9 bases lay between the germline ends. CDR3 length: 15 residues. Germline CDR1 reads MNHEY; CDR2 reads SVGAGI. CDR3 loop: CASSYSAGPNQPQHF. CDR3 nucleotide sequence: TGTGCCAGCAGTTACTCGGCCGGACCCAATCAGCCCCAGCATTTT.

The count of this clone is one. The DNA of the CDR3 is TGTGCCAGCTCAGCCGGGGCAGGGGGGGTTCAGCCCCAGCATTTT. This codes for CASSAGAGGVQPQHF. This chain uses TRBV18 with TRBJ1-5; 7 bases map to TRBD1. Germline CDR1 and CDR2: KGHSH and LQKENI. J was trimmed by 6 bases and V by 5 bases; bases with no gene match: 10. The CDR3 length is 15 residues.

V is TRBV4-1 and J is TRBJ2-7; perhaps TRBD2 as D (5 bases). The CDR3 covers 20 residues. The V and J ends lost 2 bases and 0 bases respectively, with 26 bases between them. Germline V gene lookup returns CDR1 MGHRA and CDR2 YSYEKL. The CDR3: CASSQLSWELSVGISYEQYF. CDR3 DNA: TGCGCCAGCAGCCAACTCTCGTGGGAGTTGAGTGTGGGGATCTCCTACGAGCAGTACTTC.

The CDR3 spells CASSFKSGANVLTF. For the CDR3, the DNA is TGTGCCAGCAGCTTCAAGTCTGGGGCCAACGTCCTGACTTTC. V gene TRBV7-2 combines with J gene TRBJ2-6; D remains unclear. V was trimmed by 3 bases and J by 1 base, leaving 4 bases between them. The CDR3 runs 14 residues. The germline CDR1 and CDR2 sequences are SGHTA and FQGNSA.

The chain has TRBV21-1 and TRBJ2-1; the table's D gene call, TRBD2, was not cross checked with the DNA. TRBV21-1 counts as a pseudogene. This CDR3 is built from 18 residues. The CDR3 sequence is CASSKEGVLAGFYNEQFF. CDR3 DNA: TGTGCCAGCAGCAAAGAGGGAGTACTAGCGGGTTTCTACAATGAGCAGTTCTTC.

The gene calls are TRBV25-1 and TRBJ1-4; a possible D gene is TRBD1 (5 bases). The germline CDR1 and CDR2 sequences are MGHDK and SYGVNS. Trimming removed 1 base at V and 2 bases at J, with 14 bases between. The CDR3 is 17 amino acids. The CDR3 DNA reads TGTGCCAGCAGTGAATTGGGGGTGGGGGAGACTAATGAAAAACTGTTTTTT. Translation: CASSELGVGETNEKLFF.

This chain links TRBV4-3 with TRBJ2-3, with D maybe TRBD2 (5 bases). The germline CDR1 and CDR2 sequences are LGHNA and YSLEER. V lost 0 bases to trimming and J lost 5 bases, with 12 bases between them. The CDR3 covers 15 residues. CDR3 DNA sequence: TGCGCCAGCAGCCAAGAATCGACGGAGGAAGATACGCAGTATTTT. The encoded protein is CASSQESTEEDTQYF.

The rearrangement joins TRBV6-1 to TRBJ2-3, with TRBD1 matching over 7 bases. Trimming at V came to 10 bases and at J to 1 base, leaving 8 bases not matched to a gene. This CDR3 has 14 residues. Germline V gene data show CDR1 as MNHNS and CDR2 as SASEGT. CDR3 residues: CATGDRVGTDTQYF. The CDR3 region has the DNA TGTGCCACCGGAGACAGGGTAGGCACAGATACGCAGTATTTT.

As regards this clone: Other DNA sequences in the same sample also yield this CDR3. This chain uses TRBV5-1 with TRBJ2-2, with D possibly matching TRBD2 (5 bases). V gave up 0 bases and J gave up 3 bases, with 9 bases separating them. Germline CDR1 SGHRS, CDR2 YFSETQ. CDR3 length: 15 residues. The CDR3 reads CASSLGLADTGELFF. CDR3 sequence (DNA): TGCGCCAGCAGCTTGGGTCTAGCAGACACCGGGGAGCTGTTTTTT.

This chain connects TRBV7-9 to TRBJ1-2; the D is unclear. Trimming pared 3 bases from V and 0 bases from J, leaving 8 bases between. CDR3 length: 14 amino acids. Germline CDR1 and CDR2: SEHNR and FQNEAQ (reference sequence). The DNA of the CDR3 is TGTGCCAGCAGCTTCTTGGCGGCTAACTATGGCTACACCTTC. The encoded protein is CASSFLAANYGYTF.

In nucleotides, the CDR3 is TGTGCCAGCAGCTTTGGCGGGAGTTACGATACGCAGTATTTT. This encodes CASSFGGSYDTQYF. The gene calls are TRBV5-5 and TRBJ2-3; 7 nucleotides agree with TRBD2. This CDR3 is built from 14 residues. V was clipped by 2 bases and J by 6 bases; unmatched bases: 6. Germline V lookup: CDR1 SGHKS, CDR2 YYEKEE (reference sequence).

This chain joins TRBV2 and TRBJ1-1; no firm D call. The CDR3 has 15 amino acids. Trimming pared 3 bases from V and 0 bases from J, leaving 11 bases between. Germline values: CDR1 SNHLY, CDR2 FYNNEI. The CDR3 bases are TGTGCCAGCAGTGAGCTAAGGCGGCTGAACACTGAAGCTTTCTTT. This codes for CASSELRRLNTEAFF.

The chain is built from TRBV7-2 and TRBJ2-7; 10 bases map to TRBD1. The germline gives CDR1 SGHTA, CDR2 FQGNSA. V was clipped by 4 bases and J by 6 bases; unmatched bases: 6. The CDR3 length is 14 residues. The CDR3 nucleotides are TGTGCCAGCAGCTACCGGGACAGGGGTGGCGAGCAGTACTTC. Translation gives CASSYRDRGGEQYF. The complete variable domain, with remaining parts taken from reference TRBV7-2 and TRBJ2-7, reads GAGVSQSPSNKVTEKGKDVELRCDPISGHTALYWYRQSLGQGLEFLIYFQGNSAPDKSGLPSDRFSAERTGGSVSTLTIQRTQQEDSAVYLCASSYRDRGGEQYFGPGTRLTVT.

V and J are TRBV27 and TRBJ2-7; D gene uncertain. The germline gives CDR1 MNHEY, CDR2 SMNVEV (reference sequence). The CDR3 is 15 residues long. Trimming shortened V by 2 bases and J by 9 bases, and 20 bases separated the two germline ends. The CDR3 coding sequence is TGTGCCAGCAGTTTAAGTAGGAATGCATTCGTCGGGCAGTACTTC. Protein: CASSLSRNAFVGQYF.

The rearrangement joins TRBV7-2 to TRBJ2-1; D perhaps matches TRBD1 (5 bases). The V end was cut by 5 bases, the J end by 7 bases, with 12 bases between. Germline V lookup: CDR1 SGHTA, CDR2 FQGNSA. The CDR3 runs to 13 residues. DNA for the CDR3: TGTGCCAGCAGCCCCAGGGTAGGGAATGAGCAGTTCTTC. Residues: CASSPRVGNEQFF.

This clone is a singleton in its sample. This chain connects TRBV25-1 to TRBJ2-5; TRBD2 matches 7 bases. Germline V gene lookup returns CDR1 MGHDK and CDR2 SYGVNS. The trim removed 4 bases at V and 5 bases at J, leaving 10 bases unmatched. This CDR3 region has 15 residues. The CDR3 loop is CASSGFSGPGETQYF. The CDR3 nucleotides read TGTGCCAGCAGTGGATTTAGCGGGCCCGGGGAGACCCAGTACTTC.

The V call is TRBV29-1, the J call TRBJ2-3, with TRBD2 matching 8 bases. After removal of 5 bases from V and 7 bases from J, the junction contained 8 bases not matched to a gene. This CDR3 comprises 13 residues. Germline V lookup: CDR1 SQVTM, CDR2 ANQGSEA. CDR3 bases: TGCAGCGTTTGGGCTAGCGGGTTTCATACGCAGTATTTT. This translates into CSVWASGFHTQYF.

This chain uses TRBV6-6 with TRBJ1-4; 9 nucleotides agree with TRBD1. CDR3 length: 15 amino acids. In germline, CDR1 is MNHNY, CDR2 SVGAGI (reference sequence). Unmatched junction bases numbered 9, after V lost 5 bases and J lost 8 bases. The CDR3 loop is CASSDWTGEQEKLFF. The CDR3, as DNA: TGTGCCAGCAGTGACTGGACAGGGGAACAGGAAAAACTGTTTTTT.

The genes are TRBV15 and TRBJ2-1; no clear D. The CDR3 runs 13 residues. CDR1 is LNHNV, CDR2 YYDKDF, per germline (reference sequence). V dropped 1 base and J dropped 8 bases, with 9 bases sitting between them. The CDR3 region has the DNA TGTGCCACCAGCAGAGCATGGATTGATGAGCAGTTCTTC. Translation: CATSRAWIDEQFF.

V usage is TRBV30 and J usage is TRBJ1-6; weak D call: TRBD1 (6 bases). CDR3 size: 16 residues. From germline, CDR1 is GTSNPN and CDR2 SVGIG (reference sequence). Trimming shortened V by 3 bases and J by 5 bases, and 17 bases separated the two germline ends. The CDR3 protein is CAWRTDRQDHNSPLHF. The CDR3 DNA reads as TGTGCCTGGAGGACGGACCGACAGGACCATAATTCACCCCTCCACTTT. Filled out from reference TRBV30 and TRBJ1-6, the complete variable domain reads SQTIHQWPATLVQPVGSPLSLECTVEGTSNPNLYWYRQAAGRGLQLLFYSVGIGQISSEVPQNLSASRPQDRQFILSSKKLLLSDSGFYLCAWRTDRQDHNSPLHFGNGTRLTVT.